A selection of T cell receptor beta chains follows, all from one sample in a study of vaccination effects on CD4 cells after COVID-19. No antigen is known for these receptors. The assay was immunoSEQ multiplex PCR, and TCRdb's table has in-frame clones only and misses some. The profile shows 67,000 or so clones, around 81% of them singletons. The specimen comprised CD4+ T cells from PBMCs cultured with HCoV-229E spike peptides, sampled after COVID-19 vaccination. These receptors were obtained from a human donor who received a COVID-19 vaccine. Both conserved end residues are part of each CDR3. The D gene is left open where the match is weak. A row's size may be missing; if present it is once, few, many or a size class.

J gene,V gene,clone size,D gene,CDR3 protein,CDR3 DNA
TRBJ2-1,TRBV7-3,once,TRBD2,CASLNQPPGLAVLNEQFF,TGTGCCAGCTTAAACCAACCCCCCGGACTAGCGGTACTTAATGAGCAGTTCTTC
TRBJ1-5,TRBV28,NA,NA,CASSLEGSVRQPQHF,TGTGCCAGCAGTTTAGAGGGATCGGTTAGACAGCCCCAGCATTTT
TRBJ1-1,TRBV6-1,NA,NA,CASSDRSLEDTEAFF,TGTGCCAGCAGTGATCGGTCCCTAGAGGACACTGAAGCTTTCTTT
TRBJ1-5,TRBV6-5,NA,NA,CASRRTVGQPQHF,TGTGCCAGCAGAAGGACAGTAGGGCAGCCCCAGCATTTT
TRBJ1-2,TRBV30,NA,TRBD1,CACTAWTGNYGYTF,TGTGCCTGTACAGCTTGGACAGGGAACTATGGCTACACCTTC
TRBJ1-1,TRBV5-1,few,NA,CASSLGSSIRNTEAFF,TGCGCCAGCAGCTTGGGATCATCAATTCGAAACACTGAAGCTTTCTTT
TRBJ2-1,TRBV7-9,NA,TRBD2,CASSLLGGSGGLYEQFF,TGTGCCAGCAGCTTATTAGGTGGTAGCGGGGGGCTATACGAGCAGTTCTTC
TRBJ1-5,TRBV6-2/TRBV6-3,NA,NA,CASSPSALPRQPQHF,TGTGCCAGCAGCCCCAGTGCCCTCCCCAGGCAGCCCCAGCATTTT
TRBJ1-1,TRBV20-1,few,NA,CSATFDKAFF,TGCAGTGCAACCTTTGACAAGGCTTTCTTT
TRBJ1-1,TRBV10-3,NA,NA,CAISESGPNTEAFF,TGTGCCATCAGTGAGTCGGGCCCGAACACTGAAGCTTTCTTT
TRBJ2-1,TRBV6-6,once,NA,CASSYWDGYYNEQFF,TGTGCCAGCAGTTACTGGGACGGGTACTACAATGAGCAGTTCTTC
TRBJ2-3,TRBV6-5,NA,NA,CASLDKTKDTQYF,TGTGCCAGCCTGGACAAAACAAAGGATACGCAGTATTTT
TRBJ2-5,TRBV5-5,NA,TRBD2,CASSPPQLAGGSETQYF,TGTGCCAGCTCACCCCCCCAACTAGCGGGGGGCTCGGAGACCCAGTACTTC
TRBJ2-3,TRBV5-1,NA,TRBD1,CASSLTGVNTQYF,TGCGCCAGCAGCTTGACAGGGGTCAATACGCAGTATTTT
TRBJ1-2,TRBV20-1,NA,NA,CSARNYGYTF,TGCAGTGCTAGAAACTATGGCTACACCTTC
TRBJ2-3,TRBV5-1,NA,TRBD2,CASIAGGPPDTQYF,TGCGCCAGCATTGCGGGGGGGCCGCCAGATACGCAGTATTTT
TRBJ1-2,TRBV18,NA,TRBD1,CASSRGPGGFDYGYTF,TGTGCCAGCTCACGGGGACCAGGGGGCTTTGACTATGGCTACACCTTC
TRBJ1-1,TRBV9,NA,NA,CASSLQETGGNVNTEAFF,TGTGCCAGCAGCCTACAAGAAACCGGGGGAAACGTGAACACTGAAGCTTTCTTT
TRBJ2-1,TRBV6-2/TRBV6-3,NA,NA,CASSYTLLGREQFF,TGTGCCAGCAGTTACACGCTACTAGGGCGAGAGCAGTTCTTC
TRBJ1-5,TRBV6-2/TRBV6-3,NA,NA,CASSYSARSGRQPQHF,TGTGCCAGCAGTTACTCTGCGAGATCAGGGCGTCAGCCCCAGCATTTT
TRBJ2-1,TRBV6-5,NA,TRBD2,CASTLPGGGEQFF,TGTGCCAGCACCCTCCCGGGGGGGGGTGAGCAGTTCTTC
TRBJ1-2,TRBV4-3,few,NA,CASSHFSGGIGDGYTF,TGCGCCAGCAGCCATTTCAGTGGAGGGATCGGAGATGGCTACACCTTC